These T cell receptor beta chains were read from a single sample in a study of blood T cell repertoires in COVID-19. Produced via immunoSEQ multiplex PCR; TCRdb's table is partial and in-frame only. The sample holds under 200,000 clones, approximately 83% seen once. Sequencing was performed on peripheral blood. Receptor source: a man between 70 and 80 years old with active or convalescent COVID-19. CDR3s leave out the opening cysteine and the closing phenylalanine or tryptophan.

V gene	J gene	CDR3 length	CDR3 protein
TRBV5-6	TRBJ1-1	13	ASTSWGLSRTEAF
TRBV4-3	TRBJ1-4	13	ASSQGQGRWEKLF
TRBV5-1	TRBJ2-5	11	ARGGGNQETQY
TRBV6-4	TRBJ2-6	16	ASSGSSGQGSGANVLT
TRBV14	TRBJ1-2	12	ASRRTGQGYGYT
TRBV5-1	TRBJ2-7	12	ASSREGQVGEQY
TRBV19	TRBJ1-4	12	ASSWRATNEKLF
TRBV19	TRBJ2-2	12	ASMAGGNTGELF
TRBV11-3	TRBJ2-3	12	ASSLQGAGDTQY
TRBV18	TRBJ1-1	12	ASSLVPRGTEAF
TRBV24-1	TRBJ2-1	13	ATSDSGTGNNEQF
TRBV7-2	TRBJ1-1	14	ASSPYGGWGNTEAF
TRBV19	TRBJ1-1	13	ASSPTPRVSREAF
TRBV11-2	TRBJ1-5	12	ASSFQGLGQPQH
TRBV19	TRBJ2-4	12	ASTPTGTKNIQY